The present TCR beta chain was sequenced within a study of blood T cell repertoires in COVID-19. Whole-study context: COVID-19 samples, acute and convalescent, were from the United States, Italy and Spain.

Seattle patient enrollment occurred during active infection, with longitudinal follow-up thereafter. Trimming stripped 4 bases from V and 2 bases from J, with 11 bases between. The germline V gene has CDR1 MNHNY and CDR2 SVGAGI (reference sequence). The CDR3 length is 14 residues. Data came from immunoSEQ multiplex PCR; TCRdb stores just in-frame clones and leaves some out. The sample yields 130,000 or so clones, about nine tenths seen once. The chain carries TRBV6-6 and TRBJ1-2; D not certain. Sequenced sample: peripheral blood. The sequence was obtained from a human donor with COVID-19, enrolled during active disease. The donor label of this sample is uncertain. CDR3 sequence (DNA): TGTGCCAGCAGTTCTTCCCGGGAGAACTATGGCTACACCTTC. This codes for CASSSSRENYGYTF.